The entry below describes one T cell receptor beta chain. Its antigen is not yet known. Base quality data are lacking; no much larger clone is found one base away. CD8 naive samples were CD45RO-negative cells positively selected for CCR7, giving a CD45RA+CCR7+ population that excluded TemRA cells. Healthy HIV-negative adults with no recently reported acute infections or vaccinations were included as donors. Only Caucasian adults living in Nashville, Tennessee, USA were represented among the donors. After blood collection by leukapheresis, PBMCs were isolated using Ficoll-Histopaque density gradient centrifugation and then cryopreserved in the vapor phase of liquid nitrogen. Analytical flow cytometry was used to check the purity and quantity of every magnetically sorted T cell population. Each sorted fraction had its genomic DNA isolated and then quantified by UV absorbance on a Nanodrop 2000c. The sample comes from a study of shared clonotypes between healthy human individuals (dated by TCRdb to 2019 to 2021). With regard to the full study: A couple of women and a few men aged 18 to 49 years were included in the cohort. To increase sequencing depth and limit assay-specific biases, TCR repertoire library preparation and sequencing were carried out by different laboratories using diverse techniques. To estimate repertoire size and how much clonotypes are shared between individuals, the study performed deep sequencing of blood TCR repertoires from a few healthy adults. Each donor's leukapheresis produced roughly between roughly 0.94 and 9.5 billion PBMCs. For each donor, CD4 naive and CD4 memory were each given three plates, CD8 naive was given two plates, and CD8 memory was given one plate.

Overall study outcomes, separate from this receptor: Because the study included only a small number of donors, the genetic and exposure-history diversity represented was limited. Higher generation probabilities were observed for clonotypes shared by all four sorted-subset donors than for non-shared clonotypes. Roughly 5% of naive CD4, around 3.6% of naive CD8, about 2.1% of memory CD4, and about 0.4% of memory CD8 clonotypes were shared across a few donors. Pairwise subsampling led to the expectation that sequencing depth would affect the degree of clonotype sharing among donors. Larger estimated clonotype richness was generally found for naive subsets than for memory subsets. Rarefaction of sorted-subset datasets indicated incomplete sequencing despite the large sequencing depth. Sampling was restricted to blood, and TCR repertoires in tissue are likely to differ from TCR repertoires in blood.

TCR CDR3 regions were amplified from genomic DNA by multiplex PCR using the deep immunoSEQ assay. Extracted genomic DNA from each cell subset was spread evenly across all wells of several immunoSEQ 96-well plates, with each plate serving as a replicate. Each replicate PCR for sorted subsets received roughly 0.2 ug genomic DNA, equal to about 30,000 T cell genomes. The purified libraries were quantified using a Qubit 3.0 fluorometer, sized with a Bioanalyzer 2100, and then quantified again using the KAPA Library Quantification kit. Each immunoSEQ 96-well plate was sequenced on its own single-read 150-cycle Illumina NextSeq 550 flow cell. Processing in the source paper ran as follows. Because the immunoSEQ output held only junctional sequences and lacked quality scores, the filtering could not match the filtering applied to full-length reads. To assign V/J genes and CDR3, sequences were annotated against IMGT germline references using PyIR, a Python wrapper for IgBLAST v1.9. Reads were removed for weak V/J assignments (E-value above 1e-6), missing CDR3, stop codons, out-of-frame junctions, or ambiguous translated residues. V3J clonotypes were defined as sequences sharing the same inferred V gene, J gene, and CDR3 amino acid sequence. To compute the percentage overlap between repertoires, the number of shared unique clonotypes was divided by the size of the smaller repertoire. Richness of each repertoire was evaluated using RTK rarefaction, the Chao1 estimator, and Recon v2.1 estimates of unobserved clonotypes. Generation probabilities for all TCRbeta clonotypes obtained by the gDNA method from a few donors were computed using OLGA. TCRdb obtained this table from immuneACCESS and retained in-frame rearrangements with V and J assigned. These tables miss some clones; where compared with another copy, unresolved V genes account for less than half of the shortfall, and the remainder is unexplained. That table is the source of V, J and clone size, and D and trimming were worked out from the DNA. The sample table contains approximately 1.9 million clones; only one count was recorded for just under 95% of them. The ten largest clones add up to about 1.6% of the sample.

The sequence derives from a man younger than 35 in good health. Some clones in this sample may be carry-over from other donors' samples. Sample: naive CD8+ T cells from PBMCs. Sample cell subset or site, as interpreted from the label and publication: CD45RA+CCR7+.

The DNA reads as follows: TGTGCCAGTAGTATTCTCACGGGAGGGCCCTACGAGCAGTACTTC. It translates as CASSILTGGPYEQYF. This receptor chain uses TRBV19 and TRBJ2-7; TRBD2 lines up with 8 middle nucleotides. The CDR3 has 15 amino acids, counting the end cysteine and phenylalanine. Just the 45-base CDR3 DNA is kept, in frame starting at base 1. Unmatched junction bases come to 6, with V trimmed by 3 bases and J by 2 bases. According to the germline V gene (reference sequence), CDR1 reads LNHDA and CDR2 reads SQIVND.